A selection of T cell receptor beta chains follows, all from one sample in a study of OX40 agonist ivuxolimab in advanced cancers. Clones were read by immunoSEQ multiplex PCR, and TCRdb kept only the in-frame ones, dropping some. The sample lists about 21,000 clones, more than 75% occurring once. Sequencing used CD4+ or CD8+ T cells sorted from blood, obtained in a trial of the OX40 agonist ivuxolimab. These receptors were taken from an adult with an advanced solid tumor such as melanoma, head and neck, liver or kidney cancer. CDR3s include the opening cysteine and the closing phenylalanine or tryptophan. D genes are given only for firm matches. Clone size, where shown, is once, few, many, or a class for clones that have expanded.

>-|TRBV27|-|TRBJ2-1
CASTGSISSYNEQFF
TGTGCCAGCACAGGAAGTATAAGCTCCTACAATGAGCAGTTCTTC
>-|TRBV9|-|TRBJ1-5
CASSVSGGGNQPQHF
TGTGCCAGCAGCGTATCGGGTGGTGGCAATCAGCCCCAGCATTTT
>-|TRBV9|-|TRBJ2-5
CASSDSSLQVGLQETQYF
TGTGCCAGCAGCGACTCTTCCCTACAGGTGGGCCTCCAAGAGACCCAGTACTTC
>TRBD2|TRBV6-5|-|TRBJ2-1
CASSYATGLVSNEQFF
TGTGCCAGCAGTTATGCAACGGGACTAGTCTCCAATGAGCAGTTCTTC
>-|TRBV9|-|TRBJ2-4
CASSVLGQDIQYF
TGTGCCAGCAGCGTACTAGGGCAGGACATTCAGTACTTC
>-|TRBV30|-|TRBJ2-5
CAWSVPPGATQYF
TGTGCCTGGAGTGTACCTCCGGGGGCGACCCAGTACTTC
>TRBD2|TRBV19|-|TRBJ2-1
CASSLGLADYNEQFF
TGTGCCAGTAGCCTGGGACTAGCGGACTACAATGAGCAGTTCTTC
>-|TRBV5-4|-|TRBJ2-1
CASSSATYNEQFF
TGTGCCAGCAGCTCGGCCACCTACAATGAGCAGTTCTTC
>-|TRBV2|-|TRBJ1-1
CASSETGGGLHTEAFF
TGTGCCAGCAGTGAAACAGGCGGCGGACTTCACACTGAAGCTTTCTTT
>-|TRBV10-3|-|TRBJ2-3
CAISDGGGTDTQYF
TGTGCCATCAGTGATGGAGGGGGAACAGATACGCAGTATTTT
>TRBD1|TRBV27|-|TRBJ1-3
CASSISGTGGNTIYF
TGTGCCAGCAGTATTTCCGGGACAGGGGGAAACACCATATATTTT
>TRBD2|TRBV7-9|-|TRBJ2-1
CASSQIAGVYNEQFF
TGTGCCAGCAGCCAGATAGCGGGGGTATACAATGAGCAGTTCTTC
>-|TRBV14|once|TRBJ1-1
CASTPGGATEAFF
TGTGCCAGCACACCTGGAGGGGCGACTGAAGCTTTCTTT
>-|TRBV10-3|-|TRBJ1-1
CAISAGGTEAFF
TGTGCCATCAGTGCCGGCGGGACTGAAGCTTTCTTT
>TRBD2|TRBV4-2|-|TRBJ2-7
CASSQTGTSAYEQYF
TGTGCCAGCAGCCAAACCGGGACTAGCGCATACGAGCAGTACTTC
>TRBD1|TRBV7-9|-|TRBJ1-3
CASSPGTGGRVAIYF
TGTGCCAGCAGCCCCGGGACAGGTGGGAGAGTCGCCATATATTTT
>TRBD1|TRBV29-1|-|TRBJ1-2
CSAGRDRGFWTF
TGCAGCGCTGGACGGGACAGGGGATTTTGGACCTTC
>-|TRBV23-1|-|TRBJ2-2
CASSQYGYREANTGELFF
TGCGCCAGCAGTCAATATGGGTACAGGGAAGCGAACACCGGGGAGCTGTTTTTT
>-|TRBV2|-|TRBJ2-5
CASRGETQYF
TGTGCCAGCCGGGGAGAGACCCAGTACTTC
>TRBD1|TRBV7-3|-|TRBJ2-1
CASSLTTRGRGPQSSYNEQFF
TGTGCCAGCAGCTTAACTACGCGGGGCAGGGGGCCTCAGAGCTCCTACAATGAGCAGTTCTTC
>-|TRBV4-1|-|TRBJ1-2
CASSQDGDANGFYGYTF
TGCGCCAGCAGCCAAGATGGGGACGCCAACGGATTCTATGGCTACACCTTC
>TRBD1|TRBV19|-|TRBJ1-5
CASSMGQFNQPQHF
TGTGCCAGTAGCATGGGACAGTTCAATCAGCCCCAGCATTTT
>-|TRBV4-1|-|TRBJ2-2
CASSRIPGELFF
TGCGCCAGCAGTCGCATACCCGGGGAGCTGTTTTTT